The 21 T cell receptor beta chains below all came from one sample that was sequenced in a study of shared clonotypes between healthy human individuals. TCRdb's copy holds only in-frame clones and misses some; the assay was immunoSEQ multiplex PCR. The sample records some 2.3 million clones, roughly 93% being singletons. Sequencing input: naive CD4+ T cells from PBMCs. Subset: CD45RA+ positively selected. The receptors here all came from a young man in good health. Some clones in this sample may be carry-over from other donors' samples.

The chain is built from TRBV10-3 and TRBJ2-1, with D possibly matching TRBD1 (6 bases). The V gene lost 10 bases and the J gene lost 3 bases, with 19 bases spanning the gap. The V gene's germline CDR1 is ENHRY and CDR2 SYGVKD. The CDR3 has 15 amino acids. CDR3 DNA: TGTGCCACCATTTCCCCCGGGACACTCTACAATGAGCAGTTCTTC. It encodes CATISPGTLYNEQFF.

This sequence joins TRBV28 and TRBJ2-7; no clear D gene. The V end was cut by 8 bases, the J end by 2 bases, with 4 bases between. The CDR3 covers 10 residues. Germline CDR1 MDHEN, CDR2 SYDVKM. The CDR3 DNA reads TGTGCCAGCGCAGCCTACGAGCAGTACTTC. Its protein product is CASAAYEQYF.

J is TRBJ2-3 and V is TRBV27; D gene uncertain. There are 15 residues in the CDR3. Per the germline V gene, CDR1 is MNHEY and CDR2 is SMNVEV (reference sequence). Trimming removed 3 bases at V and 0 bases at J, with 10 bases between. CDR3 sequence: CASSFRQPSTDTQYF. As DNA, the CDR3 is TGTGCCAGCAGTTTCCGCCAACCTAGCACAGATACGCAGTATTTT.

This chain uses TRBV6-6 with TRBJ1-1; 12 bases line up with TRBD1. CDR1 MNHNY and CDR2 SVGAGI come from the germline V gene (reference sequence). V shed 0 bases, J shed 6 bases, and the junction held 5 bases outside the gene matches. The CDR3 is made up of 16 amino acids. DNA for the CDR3: TGTGCCAGCAGTTACTCGAAGGGACAGGGGGCGGCTGAAGCTTTCTTT. It translates to CASSYSKGQGAAEAFF.

V usage is TRBV27 and J usage is TRBJ2-7, with 11 bases identical to TRBD1. The junction had 8 bases not matched to a gene; V was cut back by 4 bases and J by 6 bases. This CDR3 contains 15 residues. CDR1 and CDR2 (germline): MNHEY, SMNVEV (reference sequence). CDR3 amino acids: CASSSPRTGGGEQYF. CDR3 coding DNA: TGTGCCAGCAGTTCCCCACGGACAGGGGGCGGCGAGCAGTACTTC.

J is TRBJ1-5 and V is TRBV27, with 10 bases matching TRBD1. The CDR3 spans 16 residues. CDR1 MNHEY and CDR2 SMNVEV come from the germline V gene (reference sequence). The J segment lost 3 bases and the V segment lost 5 bases, leaving 7 bases of the junction unmatched. CDR3 DNA: TGTGCCAGCAGTCCGGGACAGGGGCGCCCCAATCAGCCCCAGCATTTT. Protein product: CASSPGQGRPNQPQHF.

The V and J genes are TRBV19 and TRBJ2-7; tentatively, D is TRBD2 (5 bases). V was pared by 4 bases and J by 5 bases, with 24 bases between. The CDR3 totals 17 residues. Germline assignment: CDR1 LNHDA and CDR2 SQIVND (reference sequence). The CDR3 bases are TGTGCCAGTAGTACAACGATCGGGATCTCTGCAGGTAACGAGCAGTACTTC. Residues: CASSTTIGISAGNEQYF.

The chain carries TRBV4-3 and TRBJ2-3; 7 bases are a match to TRBD2. After removal of 0 bases from V and 1 base from J, the junction contained 7 bases not matched to a gene. This CDR3 region has 17 residues. Germline V CDR1 and CDR2: LGHNA, YSLEER. As DNA, the CDR3 is TGCGCCAGCAGCCAAGATCTGGAGACTAGCCGCACAGATACGCAGTATTTT. Its protein product is CASSQDLETSRTDTQYF.

The rearrangement uses TRBV29-1 and TRBJ2-3; possibly TRBD2 for D (5 bases). The CDR3 runs to 13 residues. The V gene lost 3 bases and the J gene lost 2 bases, with 9 bases spanning the gap. Germline V gene sequence: CDR1 SQVTM, CDR2 ANQGSEA. For the CDR3, the DNA is TGCAGCGTTGATGTGGAGGCCACAGATACGCAGTATTTT. Residues: CSVDVEATDTQYF.

V gene TRBV28 combines with J gene TRBJ2-3; tentative D call: TRBD2 (6 bases). The CDR3 is 13 residues long. Germline V gives CDR1 MDHEN, CDR2 SYDVKM. V lost 4 bases and J lost 8, with 13 bases in between. The CDR3 DNA reads TGTGCCAGCAGTTCGGGCTTGGGGGGTACGCAGTATTTT. Amino acid sequence: CASSSGLGGTQYF.

V and J are TRBV30 and TRBJ1-1; no clear D. The V end lost 2 bases, the J end lost 1 base, and 14 bases lay between the germline ends. From germline, CDR1 is GTSNPN and CDR2 SVGIG (reference sequence). The length of the CDR3 is 15 residues. In DNA, the CDR3 is TGTGCCTGGAGTAACACATTCTCCGGGAACACTGAAGCTTTCTTT. Translation gives CAWSNTFSGNTEAFF.

This clone was seen more than once but under ten times. The chain joins TRBV30 to TRBJ1-1; a possible D gene is TRBD1 (6 bases). The CDR3 loop spans 15 amino acids. Germline assignment: CDR1 GTSNPN and CDR2 SVGIG (reference sequence). V gave up 1 base and J gave up 3 bases, with 15 bases separating them. In DNA, the CDR3 is TGTGCCTGGAGTGGCCAGGGACACCGAGACACTGAAGCTTTCTTT. Translation: CAWSGQGHRDTEAFF. The variable domain in full, with the rest retrieved from reference TRBV30 and TRBJ1-1, is SQTIHQWPATLVQPVGSPLSLECTVEGTSNPNLYWYRQAAGRGLQLLFYSVGIGQISSEVPQNLSASRPQDRQFILSSKKLLLSDSGFYLCAWSGQGHRDTEAFFGQGTRLTVV.

V and J are TRBV6-1 and TRBJ2-3; D gene unclear. CDR1 is MNHNS and CDR2 is SASEGT in the germline V gene. Trimming removed 4 bases at V and 0 bases at J, with 11 bases between. The length of the CDR3 is 15 residues. The CDR3 DNA reads as TGTGCCAGCAGTGTGGGGAAGACTAGCACAGATACGCAGTATTTT. Translated, it gives CASSVGKTSTDTQYF.

Only one count was recorded for this clone. The chain employs TRBV10-1 and TRBJ1-2; TRBD1 agrees at 7 bases. V was pared by 8 bases and J by 3 bases, with 12 bases of the junction left unmatched. Per germline, CDR1 WNHNN and CDR2 SYGVQD (reference sequence). The CDR3 loop spans 15 amino acids. Written as DNA, the CDR3 is TGCGCCAGCGGGACCGGTCAGGGGGGACACTATGGCTACACCTTC. Its protein product is CASGTGQGGHYGYTF.

Concerning this clone: Other nucleotide sequences in the sample specify the same CDR3. V and J are TRBV28 and TRBJ2-7; 8 nucleotides match TRBD2. V dropped 2 bases and J dropped 2; count of bases not matched to a gene: 2. This CDR3 contains 14 residues. Germline V gives CDR1 MDHEN, CDR2 SYDVKM. DNA of the CDR3: TGTGCCAGCAGTTTAGCGGGAGGTACCTACGAGCAGTACTTC. Encoded protein: CASSLAGGTYEQYF.

The chain uses TRBV4-1 and TRBJ2-7; no reliable D call. This CDR3 comprises 15 residues. V lost 3 bases and J lost 5, with 17 bases in between. CDR1 MGHRA and CDR2 YSYEKL come from the germline V gene. The CDR3 coding sequence is TGCGCCAGCAGCCAGGCCGGGCCGCCCGTCCACGAGCAGTACTTC. It codes for CASSQAGPPVHEQYF.

Comments on this clone: Within the sample, other DNA sequences also encode this same CDR3. This rearrangement joins TRBV7-3 to TRBJ2-5; 8 positions match TRBD2. The germline V gene has CDR1 SGHTA and CDR2 FQGTGA. This CDR3 is built from 13 residues. The J segment lost 3 bases and the V segment lost 3 bases, leaving 0 bases of the junction unmatched. The CDR3 region is CASSFGREETQYF. The CDR3 DNA reads as TGTGCCAGCAGCTTCGGGAGGGAAGAGACCCAGTACTTC.

The chain links TRBV30 to TRBJ1-3; D not resolved. V was trimmed by 3 bases and J by 5 bases, leaving 5 bases between them. The length of the CDR3 is 11 residues. Per the germline V gene, CDR1 is GTSNPN and CDR2 is SVGIG (reference sequence). The CDR3 reads CAWRTRNTIYF. The CDR3, as DNA: TGTGCCTGGAGGACGAGAAACACCATATATTTT.

The chain employs TRBV7-9 and TRBJ2-1; 7 positions agree with TRBD1. This CDR3 comprises 16 residues. Germline lookup yields CDR1 SEHNR and CDR2 FQNEAQ (reference sequence). After removal of 0 bases from V and 2 bases from J, the junction contained 4 bases not matched to a gene. Here the CDR3 reads CASSLAIGTAYNEQFF. The CDR3 coding sequence is TGTGCCAGCAGCTTAGCGATAGGGACAGCCTACAATGAGCAGTTCTTC. Full variable domain (rest looked up from reference TRBV7-9 and TRBJ2-1): DTGVSQNPRHKITKRGQNVTFRCDPISEHNRLYWYRQTLGQGPEFLTYFQNEAQLEKSRLLSDRFSAERPKGSFSTLEIQRTEQGDSAMYLCASSLAIGTAYNEQFFGPGTRLTVL.

This rearrangement joins TRBV19 to TRBJ2-2; TRBD2 agrees at 7 bases. Germline CDR1 reads LNHDA; CDR2 reads SQIVND (reference sequence). J lost 9 bases, V lost 6 bases, and 10 bases had no gene match. CDR3 length: 14 amino acids. CDR3 loop: CASSWTFGRRELFF. CDR3 in DNA: TGTGCCAGTAGCTGGACTTTCGGGAGGCGGGAGCTGTTTTTT.

This clone was counted once. The chain recombines TRBV7-3 with TRBJ2-7, with D uncertain. The germline V gene encodes CDR1 SGHTA and CDR2 FQGTGA. V was shortened by 0 bases and J by 6 bases, with 9 bases between the two germline ends. This CDR3 spans 13 amino acids. CDR3 sequence reads: CASSLTPGLEQYF. As DNA, the CDR3 is TGTGCCAGCAGCTTAACGCCCGGCCTCGAGCAGTACTTC.